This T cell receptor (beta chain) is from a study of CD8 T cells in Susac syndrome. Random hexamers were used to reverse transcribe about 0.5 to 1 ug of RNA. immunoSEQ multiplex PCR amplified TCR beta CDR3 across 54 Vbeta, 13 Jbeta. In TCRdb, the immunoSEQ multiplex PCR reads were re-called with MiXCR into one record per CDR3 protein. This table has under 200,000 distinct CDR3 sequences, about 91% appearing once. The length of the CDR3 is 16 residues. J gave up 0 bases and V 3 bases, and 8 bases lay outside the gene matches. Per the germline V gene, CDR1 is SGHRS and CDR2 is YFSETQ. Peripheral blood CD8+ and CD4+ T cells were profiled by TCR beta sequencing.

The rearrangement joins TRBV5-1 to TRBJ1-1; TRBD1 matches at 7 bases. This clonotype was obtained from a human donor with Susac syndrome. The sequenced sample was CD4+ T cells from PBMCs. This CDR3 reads CASSSLTGTMNTEAFF. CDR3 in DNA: TGCGCCAGCAGCTCCCTGACAGGGACCATGAACACTGAAGCTTTCTTT.